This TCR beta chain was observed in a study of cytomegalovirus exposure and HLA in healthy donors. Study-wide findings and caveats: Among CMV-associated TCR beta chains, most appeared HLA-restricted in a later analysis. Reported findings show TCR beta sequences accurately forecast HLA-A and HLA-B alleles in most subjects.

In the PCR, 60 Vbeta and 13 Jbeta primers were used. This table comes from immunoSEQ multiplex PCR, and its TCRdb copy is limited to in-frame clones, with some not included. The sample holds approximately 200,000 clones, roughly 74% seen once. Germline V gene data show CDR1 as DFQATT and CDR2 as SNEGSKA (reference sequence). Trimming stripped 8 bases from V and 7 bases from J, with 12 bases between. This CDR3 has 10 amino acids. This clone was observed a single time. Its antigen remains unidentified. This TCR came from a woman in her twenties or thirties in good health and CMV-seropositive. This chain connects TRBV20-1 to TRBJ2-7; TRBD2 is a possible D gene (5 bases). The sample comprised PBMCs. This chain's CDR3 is CSLRECEQYF. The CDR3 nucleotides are TGCAGTCTAAGGGAGTGTGAGCAGTACTTC.